The clone carrying this T cell receptor (beta chain) was found once. Its cognate antigen is unknown. The same CDR3 is also encoded by other DNA sequences in this sample. The data derive from a study of regulatory T cells. Patients aged 2 to 39 years had fewer naive T cells. CD4+ T cells were divided by sorting: CD25-high CD127-low Tregs, CD25-low CD127-high conventional cells. The germline V gene has CDR1 SGHRS and CDR2 YFSETQ. The length of the CDR3 is 13 residues. Trimming stripped 5 bases from V and 4 bases from J, with 12 bases between. Study conclusions and caveats: In CD3G-deficient patients, conventional CD4+ T cells were enriched for hydrophobic CDR3 residues at positions 6 and 7. Patient repertoires had restricted TRB V-J pairs and skewed V and J usage, most in Tregs.

Primers: 52 TRBV forward and 13 TRBJ reverse. Profiling relied on immunoSEQ multiplex PCR, and the TCRdb table lists in-frame clones only, not all of them. This sample carries about 34,000 clones, about 93% of them seen once, and the ten largest clones take 0.75% to 1%. The chain has TRBV5-1 and TRBJ1-2; a weak D match, TRBD1 (5 bases). Material: conventional CD4+ T cells sorted from blood. This TCR came from a child aged 2-15 years with CD3G deficiency. CDR3 coding DNA: TGCGCCAGCAGACGGGACGGTGGCTATGGCTACACCTTC. Translated, it gives CASRRDGGYGYTF.